Reported below is one TCR beta chain. Produced via immunoSEQ multiplex PCR; TCRdb's table is partial and in-frame only. The table has approximately 2,000,000 clones, 90% to 95% seen once; the top ten hold over 1.5%. These data are taken from a study of shared clonotypes between healthy human individuals. This CDR3 is built from 15 residues. Trimming shortened V by 5 bases and J by 8 bases, and 18 bases separated the two germline ends. Germline CDR1 is LNHDA and CDR2 is SQIVND (reference sequence). Naive CD8 cells were CD45RO-negative, positively selected for CCR7, excluding terminally differentiated effector memory CD45RA+ cells.

The TCR was taken from a man aged 18 to 30 in good health. Some clones in this sample may be carry-over from other donors' samples. The chain couples TRBV19 to TRBJ1-4, with unresolved D. Sequencing was done on a sample of naive CD8+ T cells from PBMCs. The CDR3 loop is CASSSRPTPREKLFF. The CDR3, as DNA: TGTGCCAGTAGTTCAAGACCAACTCCCCGCGAAAAACTGTTTTTT.